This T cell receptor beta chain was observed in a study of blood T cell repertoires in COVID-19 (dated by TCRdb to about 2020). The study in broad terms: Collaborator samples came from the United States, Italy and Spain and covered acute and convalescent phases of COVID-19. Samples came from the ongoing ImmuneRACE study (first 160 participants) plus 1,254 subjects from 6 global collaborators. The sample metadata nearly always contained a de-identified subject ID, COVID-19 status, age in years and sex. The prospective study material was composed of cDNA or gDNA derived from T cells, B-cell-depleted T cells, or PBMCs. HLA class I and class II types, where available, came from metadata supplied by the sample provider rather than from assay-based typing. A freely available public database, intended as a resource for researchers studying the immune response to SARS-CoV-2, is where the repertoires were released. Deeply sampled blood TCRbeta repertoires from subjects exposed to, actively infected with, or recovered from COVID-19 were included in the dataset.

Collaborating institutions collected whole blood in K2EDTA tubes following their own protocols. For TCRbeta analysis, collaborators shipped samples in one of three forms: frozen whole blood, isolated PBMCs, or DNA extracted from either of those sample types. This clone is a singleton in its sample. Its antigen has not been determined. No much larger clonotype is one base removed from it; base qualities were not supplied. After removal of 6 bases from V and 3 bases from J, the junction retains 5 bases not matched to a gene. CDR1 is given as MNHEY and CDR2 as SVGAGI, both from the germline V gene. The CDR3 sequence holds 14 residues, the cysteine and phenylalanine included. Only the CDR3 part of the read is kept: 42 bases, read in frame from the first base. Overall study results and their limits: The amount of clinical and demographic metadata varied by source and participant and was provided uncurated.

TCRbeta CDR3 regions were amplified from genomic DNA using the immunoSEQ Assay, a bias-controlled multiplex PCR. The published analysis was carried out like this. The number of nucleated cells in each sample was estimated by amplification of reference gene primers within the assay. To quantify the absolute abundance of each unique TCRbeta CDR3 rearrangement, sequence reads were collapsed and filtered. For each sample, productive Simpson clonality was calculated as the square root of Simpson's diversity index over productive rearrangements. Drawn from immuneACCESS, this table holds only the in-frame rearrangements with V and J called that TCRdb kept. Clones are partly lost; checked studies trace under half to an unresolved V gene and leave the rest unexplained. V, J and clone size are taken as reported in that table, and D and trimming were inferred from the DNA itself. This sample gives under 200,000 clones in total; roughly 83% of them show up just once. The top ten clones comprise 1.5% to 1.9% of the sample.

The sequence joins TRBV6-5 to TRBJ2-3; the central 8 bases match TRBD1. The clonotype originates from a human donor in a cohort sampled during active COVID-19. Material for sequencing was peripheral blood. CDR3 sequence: CASRRTGPTDTQYF. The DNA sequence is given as TGTGCCAGCAGGCGGACAGGGCCTACAGATACGCAGTATTTT.